This section outlines one TCR beta chain sequence together with its context. The sample belongs to a study of CD8+CD57+ T cells in acquired aplastic anemia. Investigators profiled TCR beta VDJ and CDR3 from genomic DNA template. Each CDR3 protein gets one entry after TCRdb re-called the reads with MiXCR. Of some 170,000 distinct CDR3 sequences in the sample, about two thirds are singletons; the top ten hold 45% to 60%. Patients chosen for sequencing had CD8+CD57+ cells that had expanded, as shown by flow cytometry. The receptor's source is a human donor with aplastic anemia. The sequenced material came from sorted CD4+, CD8+, or CD8+CD57+ T cells (not recorded which) from PBMCs.

As DNA, the CDR3 is TGTGCCAGCATGCAATCGACCTCCTACGAGCAGTACTTC. As protein: CASMQSTSYEQYF. The chain is built from TRBV2 and TRBJ2-7; D gene uncertain. The germline CDR1 and CDR2 sequences are SNHLY and FYNNEI. V shed 7 bases and J shed 0 bases, with 10 bases lying between them. This CDR3 contains 13 residues.